What follows are 30 T cell receptor beta chains derived from one specimen sequenced in a study of OX40 agonist ivuxolimab in advanced cancers. Clones were read by immunoSEQ multiplex PCR, and TCRdb kept only the in-frame ones, dropping some. The sample carries around 63,000 clones, 82% recorded once. The sequences come from CD4+ or CD8+ T cells sorted from blood, collected in a trial of the OX40 agonist ivuxolimab. The origin of the receptors is an adult with an advanced solid tumor such as melanoma, head and neck, liver or kidney cancer.

This clone occurred once. This chain uses TRBV6-6 with TRBJ2-7; 8 nucleotides match TRBD2. The CDR3 contains 13 residues. Germline CDR1 MNHNY, CDR2 SVGAGI (reference sequence). V gave up 10 bases and J gave up 3 bases; unmatched junction bases: 8. The CDR3 protein is CATRDGGDYEQYF. In DNA, the CDR3 is TGTGCCACCCGGGACGGGGGGGACTACGAGCAGTACTTC.

The rearrangement links TRBV7-9 to TRBJ2-3; D is unclear. Germline V gives CDR1 SEHNR, CDR2 FQNEAQ (reference sequence). The CDR3 is made up of 14 amino acids. The V end was cut by 1 base, the J end by 6 bases, with 11 bases between. CDR3 in amino acids: CASSLGDIGDTQYF. Here the CDR3 DNA reads TGTGCCAGCAGCTTAGGAGATATAGGCGATACGCAGTATTTT.

The gene calls are TRBV4-1 and TRBJ2-1, with 11 bases identical to TRBD2. With 2 bases clipped from V and 9 bases from J, the junction kept 6 bases outside the gene matches. CDR3 length: 15 residues. Germline CDR1 and CDR2: MGHRA and YSYEKL. In DNA form, the CDR3 reads TGCGCCAGCAGCCAACGATATAGCGGGGGGGGTGAGCAGTTCTTC. It codes for CASSQRYSGGGEQFF.

DNA of the CDR3: TGCGCCAGCAGCCAAGATCCCGGACAGGGGCCTGGAAACACCATATATTTT. The encoded protein is CASSQDPGQGPGNTIYF. The rearrangement uses TRBV4-3 and TRBJ1-3; TRBD1 agrees at 9 bases. Germline lookup yields CDR1 LGHNA and CDR2 YSLEER. Trimming at V came to 0 bases and at J to 2 bases, leaving 5 bases not matched to a gene. This CDR3 contains 17 residues.

This clone was seen more than once but under ten times. The rearrangement links TRBV2 to TRBJ1-5; D unclear. The CDR3 totals 14 residues. Trimming removed 5 bases at V and 0 bases at J, with 8 bases between. CDR1 SNHLY and CDR2 FYNNEI come from the germline V gene. CDR3 sequence reads: CASSRLNSNQPQHF. In DNA, the CDR3 is TGTGCCAGCAGTAGACTCAATAGCAATCAGCCCCAGCATTTT.

The chain has TRBV15 and TRBJ1-3; D is unresolved. CDR3 length equals 17 residues. The ends were cut back, 0 bases at V and 1 base at J, with 13 bases in the middle. Germline CDR1 is LNHNV and CDR2 is YYDKDF (reference sequence). DNA of the CDR3: TGTGCCACCAGCAGAGATGCGACCAGTTTTTCTGGAAACACCATATATTTT. It codes for CATSRDATSFSGNTIYF.

The gene calls are TRBV2 and TRBJ1-5, with a possible D match to TRBD1 (5 bases). In germline, CDR1 is SNHLY, CDR2 FYNNEI. The V end lost 4 bases, the J end lost 6 bases, and 13 bases lay between the germline ends. The CDR3 consists of 14 residues. CDR3 region: CASSAGQYAQPQHF. The CDR3 bases are TGTGCCAGCAGTGCCGGACAATACGCTCAGCCCCAGCATTTT.

The chain combines TRBV7-2 with TRBJ2-7, with 11 bases matching TRBD1. V was clipped by 4 bases and J by 2 bases; unmatched bases: 4. The CDR3 totals 15 residues. Germline V gene lookup returns CDR1 SGHTA and CDR2 FQGNSA. CDR3 sequence: CASSSGTGGAYEQYF. The CDR3 DNA is TGTGCCAGCAGCTCCGGGACAGGGGGAGCCTACGAGCAGTACTTC. The entire variable domain, with the rest obtained from reference TRBV7-2 and TRBJ2-7, is as follows: GAGVSQSPSNKVTEKGKDVELRCDPISGHTALYWYRQSLGQGLEFLIYFQGNSAPDKSGLPSDRFSAERTGGSVSTLTIQRTQQEDSAVYLCASSSGTGGAYEQYFGPGTRLTVT.

CDR3 region: CASSSPSTATEAFF. CDR3 nucleotides: TGTGCCAGCAGCTCCCCATCGACAGCCACTGAAGCTTTCTTT. The V and J genes are TRBV5-6 and TRBJ1-1, with D possibly TRBD1 on 5 matching bases. The V end lost 3 bases, the J end lost 4 bases, and 13 bases lay between the germline ends. This CDR3 is built from 14 residues. Germline V CDR1 and CDR2: SGHDT, YYEEEE. Full variable domain (outside the CDR3, taken from reference TRBV5-6 and TRBJ1-1): DAGVTQSPTHLIKTRGQQVTLRCSPKSGHDTVSWYQQALGQGPQFIFQYYEEEERQRGNFPDRFSGHQFPNYSSELNVNALLLGDSALYLCASSSPSTATEAFFGQGTRLTVV.

This chain uses TRBV19 with TRBJ2-6; D may correspond to TRBD1 or TRBD2 (6 bases each). Per germline, CDR1 LNHDA and CDR2 SQIVND (reference sequence). The CDR3 is 14 amino acids. Deletions cut 9 bases from V and 4 bases from J, with 13 bases between. DNA of the CDR3: TGTGCCAGGCCAAGGGGGGACGGGGCCAACGTCCTGACTTTC. Encoded protein: CARPRGDGANVLTF.

V and J are TRBV6-1 and TRBJ1-1; D ambiguous. CDR3 length: 12 residues. CDR1 is MNHNS, CDR2 SASEGT, per germline. V shed 5 bases and J shed 2 bases, with 6 bases lying between them. CDR3 bases: TGTGCCAGCAGTCAGGCCAACACTGAAGCTTTCTTT. Amino acids: CASSQANTEAFF.

V and J are TRBV5-4 and TRBJ2-2, with 12 bases that match TRBD1. Germline loops: CDR1 SGHNT, CDR2 YYREEE (reference sequence). The CDR3 spans 15 residues. V was pared by 3 bases and J by 9 bases, with 6 bases of the junction left unmatched. The CDR3 sequence: CASSSPGQGAWELFF. Here the CDR3 DNA reads TGTGCCAGCAGCTCCCCGGGACAGGGGGCGTGGGAGCTGTTTTTT.

V gene TRBV5-1 combines with J gene TRBJ2-2, with D perhaps matching TRBD1 or TRBD2 (6 bases each). V lost 2 bases and J 6 bases, leaving 14 bases between the germline ends. Germline V gives CDR1 SGHRS, CDR2 YFSETQ. This CDR3 has 15 residues. CDR3 protein: CASSFNPGEAGELFF. The CDR3 DNA reads TGCGCCAGCAGCTTTAACCCAGGGGAGGCCGGGGAGCTGTTTTTT.

V is TRBV4-3 and J is TRBJ1-4, with TRBD1 as a possible D gene (5 bases). Trimming removed 8 bases from V and 4 bases from J, with 20 bases in between. The CDR3 contains 16 residues. Germline V gives CDR1 LGHNA, CDR2 YSLEER. The CDR3 DNA is TGCGCCAGCGGCATAAGCTTCGCCGACAGTAATGAAAAACTGTTTTTT. This codes for CASGISFADSNEKLFF.

The chain recombines TRBV6-5 with TRBJ1-4; the D is unclear. The CDR3 is 14 residues long. Between the trimmed V and J ends, which lost 5 bases and 8 bases, there was a span of 15 bases. CDR1 MNHEY and CDR2 SVGAGI come from the germline V gene. The CDR3 region is CASSLGGSGEKLFF. Written as DNA, the CDR3 is TGTGCCAGCAGTCTAGGCGGTAGTGGCGAAAAACTGTTTTTT.

The chain joins TRBV6-1 to TRBJ1-5; D ambiguous. The CDR3 sequence is 14 residues long. The V gene's germline CDR1 is MNHNS and CDR2 SASEGT. The ends were cut back, 5 bases at V and 2 bases at J, with 10 bases in the middle. CDR3 in DNA: TGTGCCAGCAGTAAAAATAGGGGCAATCAGCCCCAGCATTTT. The encoded protein is CASSKNRGNQPQHF.

The chain combines TRBV27 with TRBJ2-5; the D call may be TRBD1 or TRBD2 (5 bases each). This CDR3 is built from 14 residues. Germline V gene sequence: CDR1 MNHEY, CDR2 SMNVEV (reference sequence). V was clipped by 6 bases and J by 2 bases, with 13 bases between them. Here the CDR3 DNA reads TGTGCCAGCAGCCCCCGATGGGGGCAAGAGACCCAGTACTTC. This gives the protein CASSPRWGQETQYF.

J is TRBJ1-2 and V is TRBV30; 7 positions match TRBD1. There are 15 residues in the CDR3. Losses at the gene ends were 1 base for V and 9 bases for J; bases not matched to a gene: 14. CDR1 GTSNPN and CDR2 SVGIG come from the germline V gene (reference sequence). The CDR3 DNA follows: TGTGCCTGGAGTGCCCCGACAGGGAGGAGTAGAAGCTACACCTTC. It is translated as CAWSAPTGRSRSYTF.

The chain has TRBV6-5 and TRBJ2-1; TRBD1 matches at 8 bases. The germline V gene encodes CDR1 MNHEY and CDR2 SVGAGI. The CDR3 loop spans 16 amino acids. The junction had 4 bases not matched to a gene; V was cut back by 0 bases and J by 3 bases. In DNA, the CDR3 is TGTGCCAGCAGTTACTCATTAGGACAGGGCTACAATGAGCAGTTCTTC. It translates to CASSYSLGQGYNEQFF.

The chain carries TRBV7-9 and TRBJ2-7, with TRBD2 matching over 10 bases. J was trimmed by 5 bases and V by 1 base; bases with no gene match: 11. The CDR3 sequence is 17 residues long. From germline, CDR1 is SEHNR and CDR2 FQNEAQ (reference sequence). Here the CDR3 DNA reads TGTGCCAGCAGCTTAGTGAGTGCCGGACTAGCGGTTCACGAGCAGTACTTC. Amino acids: CASSLVSAGLAVHEQYF.

The rearrangement links TRBV27 to TRBJ2-1, with D possibly TRBD2 on 5 matching bases. Germline CDR1 is MNHEY and CDR2 is SMNVEV (reference sequence). Trimming pared 1 base from V and 8 bases from J, leaving 15 bases between. The CDR3 is 15 amino acids. CDR3: CASSLYAGLRDEQFF. The CDR3 nucleotides read TGTGCCAGCAGTTTATACGCGGGCCTTAGGGATGAGCAGTTCTTC.

The J gene is TRBJ2-2, the V gene TRBV7-9; the D is unclear. The V end lost 1 base, the J end lost 5 bases, and 11 bases lay between the germline ends. CDR3 length equals 15 residues. Germline V CDR1 and CDR2: SEHNR, FQNEAQ (reference sequence). CDR3 sequence: CASSLGSGGTGELFF. CDR3 nucleotides: TGTGCCAGCAGCTTAGGGAGTGGTGGGACCGGGGAGCTGTTTTTT.

CDR3 in amino acids: CASSLKEETQYF. The CDR3 DNA reads as TGTGCCAGCAGCCTCAAGGAGGAGACCCAGTACTTC. This sequence joins TRBV7-9 and TRBJ2-5; D not certain. V was clipped by 5 bases and J by 5 bases, with 9 bases between them. CDR3 size: 12 residues. CDR1 and CDR2 (germline): SEHNR, FQNEAQ (reference sequence).

The rearrangement joins TRBV28 to TRBJ2-7; 13 bases agree with TRBD2. The V gene's germline CDR1 is MDHEN and CDR2 SYDVKM. The trim removed 6 bases at V and 5 bases at J, leaving 10 bases unmatched. The CDR3 is 16 amino acids. The CDR3 region has the DNA TGTGCCAGCAGCTACCGACTAGCGGGAGGTAAGGACGAGCAGTACTTC. Its protein is CASSYRLAGGKDEQYF.

The chain employs TRBV7-9 and TRBJ1-1, with D possibly being TRBD1 (5 bases). The CDR3 extends over 16 amino acids. Germline values: CDR1 SEHNR, CDR2 FQNEAQ (reference sequence). The V and J ends lost 5 bases and 0 bases respectively, with 16 bases between them. In DNA, the CDR3 is TGTGCCAGCAGCCCCTACGGGGGGGGGTTGAACACTGAAGCTTTCTTT. It yields the protein CASSPYGGGLNTEAFF.

Only one count was recorded for this clone. This chain uses TRBV7-2 with TRBJ2-3; D is perhaps TRBD1 or TRBD2 (6 bases each). The CDR3 contains 15 residues. Trimming removed 1 base from V and 10 bases from J, with 18 bases in between. Germline lookup yields CDR1 SGHTA and CDR2 FQGNSA. The CDR3 sequence: CASSLDGGSGAAQYF. In DNA form, the CDR3 reads TGTGCCAGCAGCTTAGATGGGGGGTCAGGGGCTGCGCAGTATTTT.

Points on this clone: This sample also contains other DNA sequences that code for the same CDR3. The rearrangement uses TRBV6-5 and TRBJ1-2; D might be TRBD1 (6 bases). The CDR3 has 12 amino acids. With 4 bases removed from V and 4 bases from J, the gap between germline ends came to 7 bases. Germline V gene sequence: CDR1 MNHEY, CDR2 SVGAGI. The CDR3, as DNA: TGTGCCAGCAGTTCACAGGGCTATGGCTACACCTTC. Translation: CASSSQGYGYTF.

V and J are TRBV5-5 and TRBJ1-2; no definite D call. The germline V gene has CDR1 SGHKS and CDR2 YYEKEE (reference sequence). The CDR3 is made up of 15 amino acids. Trimming cost V 0 bases and J 0 bases, with 9 bases left between them. The CDR3 reads CASSLGQDPNYGYTF. The CDR3 nucleotides are TGTGCCAGCAGCTTGGGGCAGGACCCTAACTATGGCTACACCTTC. Filled out from reference TRBV5-5 and TRBJ1-2, the complete variable domain reads DAGVTQSPTHLIKTRGQQVTLRCSPISGHKSVSWYQQVLGQGPQFIFQYYEKEERGRGNFPDRFSARQFPNYSSELNVNALLLGDSALYLCASSLGQDPNYGYTFGSGTRLTVV.

The chain links TRBV4-3 to TRBJ1-4; weak D call: TRBD1 (5 bases). The CDR3 consists of 14 residues. Germline lookup yields CDR1 LGHNA and CDR2 YSLEER. V lost 4 bases and J 6 bases, leaving 12 bases between the germline ends. CDR3 bases: TGCGCCAGCAGCCGGGCAGGGTCGGATGAAAAACTGTTTTTT. The encoded protein is CASSRAGSDEKLFF.

The chain links TRBV7-9 to TRBJ2-5; TRBD1 matches 7 bases. This CDR3 has 14 amino acids. V shed 0 bases and J 4 bases; nucleotides not matched to a gene: 2. Per germline, CDR1 SEHNR and CDR2 FQNEAQ (reference sequence). The CDR3 sequence is CASSLADRVETQYF. CDR3 coding DNA: TGTGCCAGCAGCTTAGCCGACAGGGTAGAGACCCAGTACTTC.